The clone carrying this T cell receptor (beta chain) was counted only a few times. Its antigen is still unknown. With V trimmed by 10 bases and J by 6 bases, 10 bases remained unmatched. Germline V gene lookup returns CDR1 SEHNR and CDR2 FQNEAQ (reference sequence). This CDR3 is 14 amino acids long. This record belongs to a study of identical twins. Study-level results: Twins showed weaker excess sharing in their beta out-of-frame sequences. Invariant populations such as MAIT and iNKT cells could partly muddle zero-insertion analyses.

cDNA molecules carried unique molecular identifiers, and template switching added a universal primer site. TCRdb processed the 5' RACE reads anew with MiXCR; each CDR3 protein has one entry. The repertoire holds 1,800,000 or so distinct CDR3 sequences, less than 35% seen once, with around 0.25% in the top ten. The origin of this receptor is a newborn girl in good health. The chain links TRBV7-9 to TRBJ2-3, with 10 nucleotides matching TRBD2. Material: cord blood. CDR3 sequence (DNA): TGTGCCATCGATGCTAGCGGGAGATTCGATACGCAGTATTTT. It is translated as CAIDASGRFDTQYF. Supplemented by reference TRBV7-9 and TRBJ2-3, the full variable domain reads DTGVSQNPRHKITKRGQNVTFRCDPISEHNRLYWYRQTLGQGPEFLTYFQNEAQLEKSRLLSDRFSAERPKGSFSTLEIQRTEQGDSAMYLCAIDASGRFDTQYFGPGTRLTVL.